This TCR beta chain was obtained from a study of cytomegalovirus exposure and HLA in healthy donors. In germline, CDR1 is SGHVS, CDR2 FNYEAQ. J lost 7 bases, V lost 1 base, and 8 bases had no gene match. This CDR3 has 15 amino acids. The study, taken as a whole, reports: Segments of the TCR beta V type were, in most cases, productive about 87% or about 30% of the time in an earlier analysis.

PCR involved 60 Vbeta and 13 Jbeta primers. Generated by immunoSEQ multiplex PCR, the TCRdb table keeps only in-frame clones and is missing some. The table shows about 150,000 clones, with approximately 84% occurring only once. In the case of this clone: The antigen remains unidentified.

This clonotype was obtained from a man between 45 and 60 years old in good health and CMV-seropositive. This sequence joins TRBV7-6 and TRBJ2-7, with TRBD1 matching 9 bases. The sequencing sample was made of PBMCs. The CDR3 sequence is CASSLGGGGQGEQYF. CDR3 sequence (DNA): TGTGCCAGCAGCTTAGGTGGCGGGGGACAGGGAGAGCAGTACTTC.